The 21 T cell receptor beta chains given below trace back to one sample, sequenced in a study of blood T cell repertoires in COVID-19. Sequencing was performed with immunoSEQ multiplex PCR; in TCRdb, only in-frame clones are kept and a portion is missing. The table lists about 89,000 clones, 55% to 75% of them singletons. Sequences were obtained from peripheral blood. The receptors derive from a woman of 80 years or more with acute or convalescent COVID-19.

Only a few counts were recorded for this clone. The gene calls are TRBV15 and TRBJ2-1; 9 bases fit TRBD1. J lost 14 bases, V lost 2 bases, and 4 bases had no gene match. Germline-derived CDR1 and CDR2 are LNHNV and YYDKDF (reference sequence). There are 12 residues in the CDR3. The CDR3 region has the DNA TGTGCCACCAGCAGATCCCGGGACAGGGAGTTCTTC. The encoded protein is CATSRSRDREFF.

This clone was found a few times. As DNA, the CDR3 is TGTGCCAGCAGTGAGTACAGAAAAATACTGAACACCGGGGAGCTGTTTTTT. Translating it yields CASSEYRKILNTGELFF. The chain combines TRBV2 with TRBJ2-2, with unresolved D. Germline V lookup: CDR1 SNHLY, CDR2 FYNNEI. V lost 3 bases and J 1 base, leaving 15 bases between the germline ends. The CDR3 consists of 17 residues.

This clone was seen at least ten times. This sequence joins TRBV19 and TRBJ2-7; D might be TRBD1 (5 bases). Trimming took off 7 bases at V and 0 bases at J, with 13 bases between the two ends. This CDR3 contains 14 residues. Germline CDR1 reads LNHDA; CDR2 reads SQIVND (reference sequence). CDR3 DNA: TGTGCCAGTATTGGTCCAGGGCCCTCCTACGAGCAGTACTTC. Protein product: CASIGPGPSYEQYF.

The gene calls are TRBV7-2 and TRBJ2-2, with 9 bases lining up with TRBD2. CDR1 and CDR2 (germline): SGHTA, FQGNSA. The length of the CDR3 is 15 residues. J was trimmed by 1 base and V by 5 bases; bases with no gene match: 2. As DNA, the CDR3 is TGTGCCAGCAGCCGCGGGGGGGTGAACACCGGGGAGCTGTTTTTT. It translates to CASSRGGVNTGELFF. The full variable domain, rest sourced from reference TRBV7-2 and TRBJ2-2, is GAGVSQSPSNKVTEKGKDVELRCDPISGHTALYWYRQSLGQGLEFLIYFQGNSAPDKSGLPSDRFSAERTGGSVSTLTIQRTQQEDSAVYLCASSRGGVNTGELFFGEGSRLTVL.

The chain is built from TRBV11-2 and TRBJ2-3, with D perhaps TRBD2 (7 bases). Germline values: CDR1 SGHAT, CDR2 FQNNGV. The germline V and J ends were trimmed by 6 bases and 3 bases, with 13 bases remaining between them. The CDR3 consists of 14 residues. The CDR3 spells CASSPGGLTDTQYF. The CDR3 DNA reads TGTGCCAGCAGTCCGGGGGGCCTGACAGATACGCAGTATTTT.

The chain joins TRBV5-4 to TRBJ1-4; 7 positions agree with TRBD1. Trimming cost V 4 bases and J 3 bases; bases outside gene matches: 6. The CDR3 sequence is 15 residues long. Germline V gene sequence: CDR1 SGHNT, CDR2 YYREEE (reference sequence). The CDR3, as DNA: TGTGCCAGCAGCGACTCAGGGGGAGCTAATGAAAAACTGTTTTTT. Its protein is CASSDSGGANEKLFF.

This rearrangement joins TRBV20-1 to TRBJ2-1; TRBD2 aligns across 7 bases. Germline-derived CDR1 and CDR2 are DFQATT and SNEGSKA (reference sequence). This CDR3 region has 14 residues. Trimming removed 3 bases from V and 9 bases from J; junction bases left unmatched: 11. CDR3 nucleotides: TGCAGTGCTAGTTCTCCCTGGCTAGCGGCTGAGCAGTTCTTC. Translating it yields CSASSPWLAAEQFF.

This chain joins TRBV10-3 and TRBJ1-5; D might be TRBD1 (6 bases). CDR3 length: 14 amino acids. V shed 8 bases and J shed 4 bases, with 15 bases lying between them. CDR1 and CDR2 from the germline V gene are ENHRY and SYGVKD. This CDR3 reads CAIGQQGGNQPQHF. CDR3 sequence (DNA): TGTGCCATCGGACAACAGGGTGGAAATCAGCCCCAGCATTTT.

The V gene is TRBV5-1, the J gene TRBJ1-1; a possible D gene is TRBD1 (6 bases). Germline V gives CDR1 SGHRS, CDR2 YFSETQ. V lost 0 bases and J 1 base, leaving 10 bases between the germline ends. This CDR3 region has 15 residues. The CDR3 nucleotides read TGCGCCAGCAGCTTGGCCGAAGGGGGGAACACTGAAGCTTTCTTT. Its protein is CASSLAEGGNTEAFF.

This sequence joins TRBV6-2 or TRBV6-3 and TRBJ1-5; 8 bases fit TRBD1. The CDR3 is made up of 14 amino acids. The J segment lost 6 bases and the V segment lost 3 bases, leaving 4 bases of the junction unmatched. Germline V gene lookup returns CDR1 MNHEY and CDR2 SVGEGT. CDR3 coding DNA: TGTGCCAGCAGTTATCAGGGGGCGGTTCAGCCCCAGCATTTT. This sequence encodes CASSYQGAVQPQHF.

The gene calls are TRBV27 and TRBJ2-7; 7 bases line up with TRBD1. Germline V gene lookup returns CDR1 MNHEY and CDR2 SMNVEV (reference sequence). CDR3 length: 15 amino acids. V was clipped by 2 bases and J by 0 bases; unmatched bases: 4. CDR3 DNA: TGTGCCAGCAGTTTAAGGAGACAGGGCTCCTACGAGCAGTACTTC. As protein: CASSLRRQGSYEQYF.

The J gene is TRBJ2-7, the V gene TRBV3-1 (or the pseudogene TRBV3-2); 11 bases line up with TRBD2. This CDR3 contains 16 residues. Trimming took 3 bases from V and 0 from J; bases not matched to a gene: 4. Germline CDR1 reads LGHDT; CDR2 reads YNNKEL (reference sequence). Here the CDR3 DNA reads TGTGCCAGCAGCCACGTAGCGGGGGGGAGCTCCTACGAGCAGTACTTC. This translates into CASSHVAGGSSYEQYF.

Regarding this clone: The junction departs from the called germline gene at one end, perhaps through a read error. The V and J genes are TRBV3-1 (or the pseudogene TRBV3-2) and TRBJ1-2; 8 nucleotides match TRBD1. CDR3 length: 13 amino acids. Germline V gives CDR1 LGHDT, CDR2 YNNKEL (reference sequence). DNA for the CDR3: TGTGCCGGCAGCCAAACAGGGGGCTATGGCTACACCTTC. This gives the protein CAGSQTGGYGYTF.

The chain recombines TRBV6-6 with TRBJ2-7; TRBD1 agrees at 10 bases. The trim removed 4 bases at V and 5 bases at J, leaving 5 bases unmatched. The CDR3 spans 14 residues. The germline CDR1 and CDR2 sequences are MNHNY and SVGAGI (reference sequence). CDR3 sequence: CASSWDRGGDEQYF. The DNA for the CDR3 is TGTGCCAGCAGTTGGGACAGGGGAGGCGACGAGCAGTACTTC.

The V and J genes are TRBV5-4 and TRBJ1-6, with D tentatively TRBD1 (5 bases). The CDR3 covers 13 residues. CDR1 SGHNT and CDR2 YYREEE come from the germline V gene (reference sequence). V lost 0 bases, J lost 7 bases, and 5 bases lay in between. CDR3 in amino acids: CASSLEGNSPLHF. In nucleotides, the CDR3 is TGTGCCAGCAGCTTGGAGGGGAATTCACCCCTCCACTTT.

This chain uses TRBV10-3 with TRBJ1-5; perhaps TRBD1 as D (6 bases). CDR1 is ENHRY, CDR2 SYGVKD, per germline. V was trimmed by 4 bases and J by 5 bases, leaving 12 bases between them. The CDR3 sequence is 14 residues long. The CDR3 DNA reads TGTGCCATCAGTGGACAGGCATTGGATCAGCCCCAGCATTTT. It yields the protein CAISGQALDQPQHF.

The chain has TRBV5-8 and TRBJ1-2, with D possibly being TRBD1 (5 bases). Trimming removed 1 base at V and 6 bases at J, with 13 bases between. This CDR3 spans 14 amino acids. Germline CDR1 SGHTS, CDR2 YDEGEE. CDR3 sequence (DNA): TGTGCCAGCAGCTTGTATGTCCCGGGGGATGGCTACACCTTC. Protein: CASSLYVPGDGYTF.

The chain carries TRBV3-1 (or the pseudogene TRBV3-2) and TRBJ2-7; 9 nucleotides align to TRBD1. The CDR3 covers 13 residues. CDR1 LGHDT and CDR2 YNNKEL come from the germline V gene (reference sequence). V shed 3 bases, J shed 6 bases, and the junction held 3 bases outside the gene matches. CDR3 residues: CASSHLDRGEQYF. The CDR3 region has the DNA TGTGCCAGCAGCCACTTGGACAGGGGCGAGCAGTACTTC.

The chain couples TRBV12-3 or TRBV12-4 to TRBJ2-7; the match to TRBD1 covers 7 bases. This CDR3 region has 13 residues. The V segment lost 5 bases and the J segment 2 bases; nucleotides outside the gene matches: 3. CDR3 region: CASSRDRPYEQYF. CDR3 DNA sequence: TGTGCCAGCAGTCGGGACAGACCCTACGAGCAGTACTTC.

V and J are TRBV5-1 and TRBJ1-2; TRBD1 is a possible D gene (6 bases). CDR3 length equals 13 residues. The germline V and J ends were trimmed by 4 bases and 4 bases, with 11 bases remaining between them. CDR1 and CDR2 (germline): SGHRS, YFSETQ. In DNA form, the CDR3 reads TGCGCCAGCAGCCCGGGACATATCTATGGCTACACCTTC. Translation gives CASSPGHIYGYTF.

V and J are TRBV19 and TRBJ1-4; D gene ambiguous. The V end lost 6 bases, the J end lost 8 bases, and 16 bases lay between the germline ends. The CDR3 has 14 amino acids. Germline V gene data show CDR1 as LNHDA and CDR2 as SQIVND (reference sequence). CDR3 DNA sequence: TGTGCCAGTAGCAAGGAGGGCCTAGGGGAAAAACTGTTTTTT. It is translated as CASSKEGLGEKLFF.